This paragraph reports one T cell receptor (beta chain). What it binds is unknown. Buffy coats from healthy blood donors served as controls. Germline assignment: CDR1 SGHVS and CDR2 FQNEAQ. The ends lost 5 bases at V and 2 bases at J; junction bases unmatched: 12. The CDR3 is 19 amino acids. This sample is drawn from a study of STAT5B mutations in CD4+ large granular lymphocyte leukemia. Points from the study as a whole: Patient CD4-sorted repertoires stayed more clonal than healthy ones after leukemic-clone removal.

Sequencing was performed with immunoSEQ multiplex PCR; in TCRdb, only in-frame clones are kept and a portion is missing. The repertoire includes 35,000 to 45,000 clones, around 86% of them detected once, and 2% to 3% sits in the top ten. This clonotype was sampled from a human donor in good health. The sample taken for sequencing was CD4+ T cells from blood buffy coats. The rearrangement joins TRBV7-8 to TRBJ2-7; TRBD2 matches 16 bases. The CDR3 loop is CASSARPGLAGGSTYEQYF. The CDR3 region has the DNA TGTGCCAGCAGCGCCCGCCCGGGACTAGCGGGAGGGTCAACCTACGAGCAGTACTTC.